This entry concerns a single T cell receptor (beta chain). Its antigen is unknown. Only in-frame clones appear in the TCRdb table, and some are missing; sequencing was by immunoSEQ multiplex PCR. The sample has tens of thousands of clones, 84% seen once. This sample was included in a study of EBV T-cell therapy then PD-1 blockade in nasopharyngeal carcinoma. Treatment: AdE1-LMPpoly-expanded autologous EBV-specific T-cell therapy followed by anti-PD-1 nivolumab. V shed 8 bases, J shed 7 bases, and the junction held 11 bases outside the gene matches. CDR1 is SEHNR, CDR2 FQNEAQ, per germline (reference sequence). The CDR3 totals 15 residues.

The rearrangement joins TRBV7-9 to TRBJ2-2; TRBD2 matches at 9 bases. This clonotype originated in a man in his forties with nasopharyngeal carcinoma. The sample here was CD8+ T cells from blood, taken at approximately day 64 from a patient whose treatment included autologous EBV-specific T cells and nivolumab. CDR3 sequence reads: CASELRRGGIGELFF. In nucleotides, the CDR3 is TGTGCCAGCGAGTTGCGGCGGGGGGGCATCGGGGAGCTGTTTTTT.